The source of this T cell receptor (beta chain) is a study of cytomegalovirus exposure and HLA in healthy donors. The wider study: About 179 million T cells yielded 117 million unique TCR beta sequences in earlier analysis. The study placed approximately 80% of its 398 genotyped donors in the Caucasian-associated ancestry cluster. General study findings and limits: Associated with HLA alleles at 0.05 false discovery rate in a later analysis were 15,000 to 20,000 TCR beta sequences.

J gave up 5 bases and V 10 bases, and 4 bases lay outside the gene matches. The CDR3 spans 13 residues. The V gene's germline CDR1 is SGHTA and CDR2 FQGNSA. This clone has only a few counts. Its antigen is undetermined. PCR primers comprised 60 Vbeta and 13 Jbeta primers. The data were produced by immunoSEQ multiplex PCR, yet TCRdb's version contains in-frame clones alone and is incomplete. This sample has 160,000 or so clones, with approximately 80% found just once. The V gene is TRBV7-2, the J gene TRBJ2-1; TRBD2 matches at 11 bases. This receptor was taken from a man aged 25-45 years in good health and CMV-seronegative. The sample comprised PBMCs. CDR3 bases: TGTGCCACCCGGACTAGCGGGCACAATGAGCAGTTCTTC. It codes for CATRTSGHNEQFF.